This entry is about one T cell receptor beta chain. Patients had blood sampled at baseline and again on cycle 4 day 1 and cycle 7 day 1. Trimming removed 0 bases from V and 2 bases from J, with 6 bases in between. Germline CDR1 SGDLS, CDR2 YYNGEE. There are 15 residues in the CDR3. The data stem from a study of OX40 agonist ivuxolimab in advanced cancers. Across the study: Patients received ivuxolimab, an agonistic anti-OX40 (CD134) antibody. Dose-escalation patients had hepatocellular carcinoma, melanoma, renal cell or head and neck cancer. Antecedent anti-PD-1, anti-PD-L1 or anti-CTLA-4 therapy was permissible, with roughly 36% having received some.

The protocol was immunoSEQ multiplex PCR, while the TCRdb copy is restricted to in-frame clones and leaves out a portion. The data hold over 85,000 clones, with roughly nine tenths observed a single time. The starting material was CD4+ or CD8+ T cells sorted from blood, obtained in a trial of the OX40 agonist ivuxolimab. The sequence came from an adult with an advanced solid tumor such as melanoma, head and neck, liver or kidney cancer. The genes are TRBV9 and TRBJ2-6; weak D call: TRBD1 (6 bases). The CDR3 DNA reads as TGTGCCAGCAGCGTAGAGGGGGCTGGGGCCAACGTCCTGACTTTC. It translates to CASSVEGAGANVLTF.